Presented here are 30 T cell receptor beta chains from one specimen sequenced in a study of cytomegalovirus exposure and HLA in healthy donors. Use of 60 Vbeta and 13 Jbeta primers characterized the PCR. Only in-frame clones appear in the TCRdb table, and some are missing; sequencing was by immunoSEQ multiplex PCR. The sample yields some 110,000 clones, over 65% seen once. Source material: PBMCs. The receptors originated from a man in his forties or fifties in good health and CMV-seropositive.

V gene TRBV10-3 combines with J gene TRBJ2-3; 10 nucleotides match TRBD2. Per the germline V gene, CDR1 is ENHRY and CDR2 is SYGVKD. CDR3 length equals 15 residues. With V trimmed by 4 bases and J by 6 bases, 7 bases remained unmatched. The CDR3 DNA reads as TGTGCCATCAGTGGGGAGACTAGCGGGCATGATACGCAGTATTTT. Translating it yields CAISGETSGHDTQYF.

The V call is TRBV6-5, the J call TRBJ2-1; perhaps TRBD1 as D (5 bases). Germline V gives CDR1 MNHEY, CDR2 SVGAGI. The CDR3 consists of 14 residues. Trimming removed 2 bases from V and 4 bases from J, with 9 bases in between. Here the CDR3 DNA reads TGTGCCAGCAGTTACCTCACAGGTTACAATGAGCAGTTCTTC. Encoded protein: CASSYLTGYNEQFF.

The chain combines TRBV30 with TRBJ1-1; D perhaps matches TRBD1 (6 bases). The V end lost 3 bases, the J end lost 8 bases, and 10 bases lay between the germline ends. Germline V CDR1 and CDR2: GTSNPN, SVGIG (reference sequence). The CDR3 is made up of 11 amino acids. The CDR3 DNA sequence: TGTGCCTGGAGCCCGGGACACGAAGCTTTCTTT. The encoded protein is CAWSPGHEAFF.

This clone was counted between two and nine times. Here the CDR3 reads CASSLQGPPGEQYF. CDR3 DNA sequence: TGTGCCAGCAGCCTACAGGGACCCCCGGGGGAGCAGTACTTC. This chain uses TRBV7-9 with TRBJ2-7; D is possibly TRBD1 (6 bases). The germline V and J ends were trimmed by 5 bases and 7 bases, with 18 bases remaining between them. This CDR3 region has 14 residues. CDR1 is SEHNR and CDR2 is FQNEAQ in the germline V gene (reference sequence).

The genes are TRBV7-9 and TRBJ1-2; D is undetermined. This CDR3 region has 14 residues. V was shortened by 5 bases and J by 8 bases, with 18 bases between the two germline ends. Germline V gene data show CDR1 as SEHNR and CDR2 as FQNEAQ (reference sequence). CDR3 DNA sequence: TGTGCCAGCAGCCCGGACTCAAATGGACTCGGCTACACCTTC. It specifies CASSPDSNGLGYTF.

This chain uses TRBV6-5 with TRBJ1-1; TRBD1 matches at 8 bases. J lost 5 bases, V lost 2 bases, and 4 bases had no gene match. The V gene's germline CDR1 is MNHEY and CDR2 SVGAGI. The length of the CDR3 is 14 residues. CDR3 amino acids: CASSYGRGRTEAFF. Here the CDR3 DNA reads TGTGCCAGCAGTTACGGCAGGGGGCGGACTGAAGCTTTCTTT.

This chain links TRBV19 with TRBJ2-7; weak D call: TRBD1 (5 bases). There are 13 residues in the CDR3. V was shortened by 0 bases and J by 4 bases, with 7 bases between the two germline ends. From germline, CDR1 is LNHDA and CDR2 SQIVND (reference sequence). The DNA for the CDR3 is TGTGCCAGTAGTATAGATGACAGTTACGAGCAGTACTTC. Translation gives CASSIDDSYEQYF.

CDR3: CASREGQGKWETQYF. CDR3 nucleotides: TGTGCCAGTAGGGAAGGACAGGGGAAGTGGGAGACCCAGTACTTC. V and J are TRBV19 and TRBJ2-5; TRBD1 matches 9 bases. The junction had 10 bases not matched to a gene; V was cut back by 6 bases and J by 5 bases. CDR1 and CDR2 from the germline V gene are LNHDA and SQIVND (reference sequence). The CDR3 consists of 15 residues.

This clone was counted between two and nine times. V is TRBV5-4 and J is TRBJ1-1; perhaps TRBD1 as D (6 bases). The length of the CDR3 is 17 residues. The V end lost 2 bases, the J end lost 0 bases, and 17 bases lay between the germline ends. Germline-derived CDR1 and CDR2 are SGHNT and YYREEE (reference sequence). CDR3 residues: CASSFRGALGMNTEAFF. CDR3 bases: TGTGCCAGCAGCTTTCGGGGGGCATTAGGAATGAACACTGAAGCTTTCTTT.

This sequence joins TRBV5-1 and TRBJ1-1; tentative D call: TRBD1 (6 bases). CDR3 length: 12 residues. With 4 bases removed from V and 8 bases from J, the gap between germline ends came to 12 bases. Per the germline V gene, CDR1 is SGHRS and CDR2 is YFSETQ. CDR3 DNA: TGCGCCAGCAGCATAGGACAGAGCGAAGCTTTCTTT. It is translated as CASSIGQSEAFF. Full variable domain (rest looked up from reference TRBV5-1 and TRBJ1-1): KAGVTQTPRYLIKTRGQQVTLSCSPISGHRSVSWYQQTPGQGLQFLFEYFSETQRNKGNFPGRFSGRQFSNSRSEMNVSTLELGDSALYLCASSIGQSEAFFGQGTRLTVV.

This clone came up a few times. V usage is TRBV7-8 and J usage is TRBJ1-4; D gene unclear. Between the trimmed V and J ends, which lost 2 bases and 0 bases, there was a span of 4 bases. The V gene's germline CDR1 is SGHVS and CDR2 FQNEAQ. The CDR3 contains 14 residues. The CDR3 here is CASSLTATNEKLFF. The CDR3 bases are TGTGCCAGCAGCTTAACAGCAACTAATGAAAAACTGTTTTTT.

This clone was picked up one time. The gene calls are TRBV12-2 and TRBJ2-4; TRBD2 is the table's D call and was not checked against the DNA. TRBV12-2 is assigned pseudogene status. This CDR3 has 19 amino acids. The CDR3 loop is CASRTSGTSGSMTKNSQYF. The CDR3 nucleotides read TGTGCAAGTCGCACGTCCGGGACTAGCGGGAGTATGACCAAAAACAGTCAGTACTTC.

The chain links TRBV10-3 to TRBJ2-3, with D possibly matching TRBD2 (7 bases). With 11 bases removed from V and 4 bases from J, the gap between germline ends came to 19 bases. Germline CDR1 reads ENHRY; CDR2 reads SYGVKD. This CDR3 spans 14 amino acids. The chain's CDR3 is CAEAREGEADTQYF. CDR3 nucleotide sequence: TGTGCCGAGGCCAGGGAGGGGGAGGCAGATACGCAGTATTTT.

The chain recombines TRBV4-2 with TRBJ1-4; no definite D call. Germline V gene lookup returns CDR1 LGHNA and CDR2 YNFKEQ. The CDR3 consists of 14 residues. The germline V and J ends were trimmed by 0 bases and 4 bases, with 6 bases remaining between them. This chain's CDR3 is CASSQDLRNEKLFF. The CDR3 nucleotides are TGTGCCAGCAGCCAAGATCTACGTAATGAAAAACTGTTTTTT.

The chain joins TRBV19 to TRBJ2-2; maybe TRBD2 (6 bases). CDR1 is LNHDA and CDR2 is SQIVND in the germline V gene (reference sequence). The CDR3 contains 16 residues. V was clipped by 5 bases and J by 0 bases, with 13 bases between them. This CDR3 is CASSLGLLSNTGELFF. The CDR3 DNA is TGTGCCAGTAGTCTGGGACTCCTCTCGAACACCGGGGAGCTGTTTTTT. The whole variable domain, filled in from reference TRBV19 and TRBJ2-2, reads DGGITQSPKYLFRKEGQNVTLSCEQNLNHDAMYWYRQDPGQGLRLIYYSQIVNDFQKGDIAEGYSVSREKKESFPLTVTSAQKNPTAFYLCASSLGLLSNTGELFFGEGSRLTVL.

The rearrangement joins TRBV9 to TRBJ2-5; 10 bases fit TRBD2. CDR3 length: 15 residues. Germline CDR1 reads SGDLS; CDR2 reads YYNGEE. V was clipped by 4 bases and J by 7 bases; unmatched bases: 10. The CDR3 is CASSPRAGGMGTQYF. The CDR3 nucleotides read TGTGCCAGCAGCCCTAGAGCGGGAGGGATGGGGACCCAGTACTTC.

V is TRBV5-8 and J is TRBJ2-5; D gene ambiguous. The CDR3 totals 13 residues. Trimming left V 0 bases short and J 5 bases short, with 8 bases between. The V gene's germline CDR1 is SGHTS and CDR2 YDEGEE. The chain's CDR3 is CASSLALWETQYF. The CDR3 DNA follows: TGTGCCAGCAGCTTGGCCCTATGGGAGACCCAGTACTTC.

In this sample, this clone turned up a few times. The V gene is TRBV18, the J gene TRBJ1-5; 7 bases map to TRBD1. J was trimmed by 7 bases and V by 4 bases; bases with no gene match: 7. Germline CDR1 is KGHSH and CDR2 is LQKENI. This CDR3 spans 14 amino acids. The CDR3 region has the DNA TGTGCCAGCTCACAACAGGGGAGGTGGCAGCCCCAGCATTTT. Amino acids: CASSQQGRWQPQHF.

This chain links TRBV21-1 with TRBJ2-3; the table's D call, TRBD1, has no DNA check behind it. TRBV21-1 is tagged as a pseudogene. This CDR3 region has 19 residues. The chain's CDR3 is CASSKCPGHKWGLTDTQYF. CDR3 nucleotides: TGTGCCAGCAGCAAATGCCCAGGACACAAGTGGGGCCTCACAGATACGCAGTATTTT.

This chain connects TRBV6-5 to TRBJ2-4; perhaps TRBD1 as D (5 bases). V gave up 6 bases and J gave up 7 bases, with 16 bases separating them. This CDR3 is 14 amino acids long. Germline V gene sequence: CDR1 MNHEY, CDR2 SVGAGI. The CDR3 DNA is TGTGCCAGCAGGGAAAGTACAGGTTGGAACATTCAGTACTTC. This translates into CASRESTGWNIQYF.

This clone was seen a handful of times. The V call is TRBV19, the J call TRBJ2-3, with D tentatively TRBD2 (5 bases). V was trimmed by 3 bases and J by 6 bases, leaving 19 bases between them. CDR1 is LNHDA and CDR2 is SQIVND in the germline V gene (reference sequence). This CDR3 is 16 amino acids long. CDR3 nucleotide sequence: TGTGCCAGTAGTATTGAGGCAGGCGGGTGGGTCGATACGCAGTATTTT. Translating gives CASSIEAGGWVDTQYF.

The chain is built from TRBV29-1 and TRBJ1-6, with 9 bases matching TRBD1. The germline gives CDR1 SQVTM, CDR2 ANQGSEA. The CDR3 runs 13 residues. J was trimmed by 8 bases and V by 4 bases; bases with no gene match: 3. The CDR3 sequence is CSVGQGEDSPLHF. CDR3 coding DNA: TGCAGCGTTGGACAGGGGGAAGATTCACCCCTCCACTTT.

V is TRBV18 and J is TRBJ2-7; D is unclear. The CDR3 contains 15 residues. The V end was cut by 2 bases, the J end by 6 bases, with 17 bases between. Germline V lookup: CDR1 KGHSH, CDR2 LQKENI. The CDR3 loop is CASSPFQVDSGEQYF. DNA for the CDR3: TGTGCCAGCTCACCATTTCAGGTGGATAGTGGCGAGCAGTACTTC.

The chain is built from TRBV9 and TRBJ2-1, with D possibly matching TRBD1 (6 bases). This CDR3 comprises 15 residues. Germline V gene sequence: CDR1 SGDLS, CDR2 YYNGEE. V was clipped by 5 bases and J by 10 bases, with 22 bases between them. The DNA of the CDR3 is TGTGCCAGCAGTCCTGAGGGGGACCCGACACGAGAGCAGTTCTTC. It encodes CASSPEGDPTREQFF.

The V call is TRBV28, the J call TRBJ2-1; 7 bases fit TRBD2. J was trimmed by 4 bases and V by 4 bases; bases with no gene match: 13. CDR1 and CDR2 (germline): MDHEN, SYDVKM. This CDR3 spans 17 amino acids. The CDR3 region has the DNA TGTGCCAGCAGTTCGGCTGCCGCGGGAGAGGATTACAATGAGCAGTTCTTC. Translating it yields CASSSAAAGEDYNEQFF. The variable domain in full, completed from reference TRBV28 and TRBJ2-1, reads DVKVTQSSRYLVKRTGEKVFLECVQDMDHENMFWYRQDPGLGLRLIYFSYDVKMKEKGDIPEGYSVSREKKERFSLILESASTNQTSMYLCASSSAAAGEDYNEQFFGPGTRLTVL.

Notes on this clone: An end of the junction differs from the germline gene, which may be a read error. This chain uses TRBV29-1 with TRBJ2-6; the D gene is possibly TRBD1 (5 bases). The CDR3 extends over 12 amino acids. CDR1 is SQVTM and CDR2 is ANQGSEA in the germline V gene. The CDR3 loop reads CSVVSGANGLTF. DNA of the CDR3: TGCAGCGTTGTCTCTGGGGCCAACGGCCTGACTTTC.

The CDR3 DNA is TGTGCCTGGAGTGTACTTGATAACAATGAGCAGTTCTTC. Translated: CAWSVLDNNEQFF. The rearrangement joins TRBV30 to TRBJ2-1; D remains unclear. CDR1 and CDR2 (germline): GTSNPN, SVGIG (reference sequence). This CDR3 comprises 13 residues. V was clipped by 0 bases and J by 5 bases, with 8 bases between them.

The genes are TRBV19 and TRBJ1-2; 7 positions match TRBD1. V shed 2 bases, J shed 11 bases, and the junction held 5 bases outside the gene matches. Germline V gene sequence: CDR1 LNHDA, CDR2 SQIVND (reference sequence). The CDR3 runs to 12 residues. CDR3 in amino acids: CASSIRDRVYTF. In DNA form, the CDR3 reads TGTGCCAGTAGTATAAGAGACAGGGTGTACACCTTC.

The gene calls are TRBV7-9 and TRBJ1-1; D is unresolved. This CDR3 comprises 13 residues. CDR1 is SEHNR and CDR2 is FQNEAQ in the germline V gene (reference sequence). Trimming took off 0 bases at V and 6 bases at J, with 8 bases between the two ends. The CDR3 region is CASSLAGTAEAFF. CDR3 DNA: TGTGCCAGCAGCTTAGCCGGAACAGCTGAAGCTTTCTTT. The variable domain in full, with the rest retrieved from reference TRBV7-9 and TRBJ1-1, is DTGVSQNPRHKITKRGQNVTFRCDPISEHNRLYWYRQTLGQGPEFLTYFQNEAQLEKSRLLSDRFSAERPKGSFSTLEIQRTEQGDSAMYLCASSLAGTAEAFFGQGTRLTVV.

This chain connects TRBV19 to TRBJ2-1; maybe TRBD1 (6 bases). Germline V gene sequence: CDR1 LNHDA, CDR2 SQIVND (reference sequence). Deletions cut 0 bases from V and 8 bases from J, with 14 bases between. This CDR3 contains 15 residues. The CDR3 nucleotides are TGTGCCAGTAGTATAGAAACCAGGGGTGTGGATGAGCAGTTCTTC. Protein: CASSIETRGVDEQFF.